The 12 T cell receptor beta chains presented below share a single source sample, sequenced in a study of OX40 agonist ivuxolimab in advanced cancers. TCRdb keeps only in-frame clones here, not all; method: immunoSEQ multiplex PCR. The sample lists roughly 41,000 clones, 86% occurring once. This specimen consisted of CD4+ or CD8+ T cells sorted from blood, obtained in a trial of the OX40 agonist ivuxolimab. The receptor source for this set is an adult with an advanced solid tumor such as melanoma, head and neck, liver or kidney cancer.

This chain links TRBV5-6 with TRBJ2-5; 7 bases fit TRBD1. The CDR3 loop spans 18 amino acids. Germline V gives CDR1 SGHDT, CDR2 YYEEEE. The J segment lost 2 bases and the V segment lost 4 bases, leaving 17 bases of the junction unmatched. CDR3: CASSQTLPGQALQETQYF. The CDR3 DNA sequence: TGTGCCAGCAGCCAGACATTACCTGGACAGGCCCTTCAAGAGACCCAGTACTTC.

J is TRBJ1-2 and V is TRBV28; TRBD1 might be the D (6 bases). Germline loops: CDR1 MDHEN, CDR2 SYDVKM. The CDR3 is made up of 18 amino acids. Trimming took 1 base from V and 5 from J, leaving 23 bases between them. The CDR3 is CASSLFLFRTERGYGYTF. DNA for the CDR3: TGTGCCAGCAGTTTATTTCTTTTTAGGACAGAGCGTGGGTATGGCTACACCTTC.

This clone has only one observation. The chain uses TRBV6-5 and TRBJ2-5; tentative D call: TRBD2 (5 bases). Per the germline V gene, CDR1 is MNHEY and CDR2 is SVGAGI. The CDR3 is 15 residues long. The germline V and J ends were trimmed by 6 bases and 2 bases, with 16 bases remaining between them. Here the CDR3 reads CASSPGGGEQETQYF. The CDR3 DNA follows: TGTGCCAGCAGCCCCGGTGGAGGAGAGCAAGAGACCCAGTACTTC.

The V and J genes are TRBV19 and TRBJ1-2, with 8 bases that match TRBD1. Germline loops: CDR1 LNHDA, CDR2 SQIVND (reference sequence). The J segment lost 6 bases and the V segment lost 3 bases, leaving 9 bases of the junction unmatched. CDR3 length: 15 amino acids. CDR3 region: CASSIPGQDQDGYTF. Written as DNA, the CDR3 is TGTGCCAGTAGTATCCCGGGACAGGATCAGGATGGCTACACCTTC. The variable domain in full, with the rest retrieved from reference TRBV19 and TRBJ1-2, is DGGITQSPKYLFRKEGQNVTLSCEQNLNHDAMYWYRQDPGQGLRLIYYSQIVNDFQKGDIAEGYSVSREKKESFPLTVTSAQKNPTAFYLCASSIPGQDQDGYTFGSGTRLTVV.

The V gene is TRBV10-1, the J gene TRBJ2-1; weak D call: TRBD1 (6 bases). The CDR3 spans 17 residues. Germline V gene lookup returns CDR1 WNHNN and CDR2 SYGVQD (reference sequence). Trimming removed 0 bases from V and 3 bases from J, with 15 bases in between. This CDR3 is CASSESRTDGLYNEQFF. CDR3 nucleotide sequence: TGCGCCAGCAGTGAGTCAAGGACAGACGGGCTCTACAATGAGCAGTTCTTC.

J is TRBJ1-2 and V is TRBV7-2; D remains unclear. The CDR3 has 15 residues. Trimming took off 4 bases at V and 0 bases at J, with 12 bases between the two ends. Per the germline V gene, CDR1 is SGHTA and CDR2 is FQGNSA. Here the CDR3 DNA reads TGTGCCAGCAGCTGGGAAACGGACCCTAACTATGGCTACACCTTC. Translation: CASSWETDPNYGYTF.

This clone showed up just once. The chain has TRBV27 and TRBJ2-7, with D perhaps TRBD1 (6 bases). The CDR3 totals 15 residues. Germline-derived CDR1 and CDR2 are MNHEY and SMNVEV (reference sequence). V lost 4 bases and J lost 5, with 18 bases in between. The chain's CDR3 is CASSSNTGTPHEQYF. The CDR3 coding sequence is TGTGCCAGCAGTTCGAACACAGGGACCCCCCACGAGCAGTACTTC.

The chain joins TRBV5-1 to TRBJ1-1; 9 bases are a match to TRBD1. J lost 6 bases, V lost 5 bases, and 11 bases had no gene match. Looked up from germline, CDR1 is SGHRS and CDR2 is YFSETQ. The CDR3 runs 15 residues. The CDR3 reads CASSPRTGEGAEAFF. CDR3 coding DNA: TGCGCCAGCAGTCCTAGGACAGGGGAGGGGGCTGAAGCTTTCTTT. Full variable domain (outside the CDR3, taken from reference TRBV5-1 and TRBJ1-1): KAGVTQTPRYLIKTRGQQVTLSCSPISGHRSVSWYQQTPGQGLQFLFEYFSETQRNKGNFPGRFSGRQFSNSRSEMNVSTLELGDSALYLCASSPRTGEGAEAFFGQGTRLTVV.

V is TRBV11-1 and J is TRBJ1-3, with 11 bases aligning to TRBD1. This CDR3 is 16 amino acids long. Germline CDR1 is SGHAT and CDR2 is FQDESV (reference sequence). Unmatched junction bases numbered 8, after V lost 2 bases and J lost 8 bases. The CDR3 here is CASSLLGQGVSDTIYF. Written as DNA, the CDR3 is TGTGCCAGCAGCTTACTGGGACAGGGGGTATCGGACACCATATATTTT. Supplemented by reference TRBV11-1 and TRBJ1-3, the full variable domain reads EAEVAQSPRYKITEKSQAVAFWCDPISGHATLYWYRQILGQGPELLVQFQDESVVDDSQLPKDRFSAERLKGVDSTLKIQPAELGDSAMYLCASSLLGQGVSDTIYFGEGSWLTVV.

CDR3 sequence reads: CAISDPGNEQFF. The CDR3 nucleotides read TGTGCCATCAGTGACCCGGGCAATGAGCAGTTCTTC. The chain combines TRBV10-3 with TRBJ2-1; no firm D call. This CDR3 contains 12 residues. Between the trimmed V and J ends, which lost 3 bases and 6 bases, there was a span of 6 bases. Per germline, CDR1 ENHRY and CDR2 SYGVKD.

J is TRBJ1-5 and V is TRBV15; D uncertain. Germline lookup yields CDR1 LNHNV and CDR2 YYDKDF (reference sequence). V gave up 2 bases and J gave up 4 bases, with 12 bases separating them. CDR3 length: 15 amino acids. CDR3 amino acids: CATSRSRPINQPQHF. Here the CDR3 DNA reads TGTGCCACCAGCAGATCTCGGCCTATTAATCAGCCCCAGCATTTT. Looking up the rest from reference TRBV15 and TRBJ1-5 gives the full variable domain: DAMVIQNPRYQVTQFGKPVTLSCSQTLNHNVMYWYQQKSSQAPKLLFHYYDKDFNNEADTPDNFQSRRPNTSFCFLDIRSPGLGDTAMYLCATSRSRPINQPQHFGDGTRLSIL.

The V gene is TRBV27, the J gene TRBJ1-2; 9 bases are shared with TRBD1. V dropped 6 bases and J dropped 0; count of bases not matched to a gene: 8. CDR3 length: 16 residues. CDR1 and CDR2 from the germline V gene are MNHEY and SMNVEV (reference sequence). CDR3 in DNA: TGTGCCAGCAGGCGGGGGACAGGGCGAGCTAACTATGGCTACACCTTC. This gives the protein CASRRGTGRANYGYTF.